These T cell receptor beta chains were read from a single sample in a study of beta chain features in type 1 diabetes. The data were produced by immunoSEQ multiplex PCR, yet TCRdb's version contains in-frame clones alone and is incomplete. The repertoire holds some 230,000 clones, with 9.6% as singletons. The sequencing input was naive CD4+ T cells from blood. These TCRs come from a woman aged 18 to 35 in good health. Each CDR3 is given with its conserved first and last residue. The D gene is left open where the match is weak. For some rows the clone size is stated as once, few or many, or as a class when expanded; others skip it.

CDR3aa: CASSPRRLAEETQYF
CDR3nt: TGTGCCAGCTCACCTAGAAGACTAGCGGAAGAGACCCAGTACTTC
d_gene: TRBD2
v_gene: TRBV18
abundance: few
j_gene: TRBJ2-5

CDR3aa: CAISGGTASYEQYF
CDR3nt: TGTGCCATCAGTGGAGGGACAGCCTCCTACGAGCAGTACTTC
d_gene: TRBD1
v_gene: TRBV10-3
abundance: few
j_gene: TRBJ2-7

CDR3aa: CASSGTAYGYTF
CDR3nt: TGTGCCAGCAGTGGGACAGCCTATGGCTACACCTTC
d_gene: NA
v_gene: TRBV6-1
abundance: NA
j_gene: TRBJ1-2

CDR3aa: CASSTRTGTGADTQYF
CDR3nt: TGTGCCAGCAGCACCCGGACAGGGACTGGCGCAGATACGCAGTATTTT
d_gene: TRBD1
v_gene: TRBV11-2
abundance: few
j_gene: TRBJ2-3

CDR3aa: CASKSGAGEQYF
CDR3nt: TGTGCCAGTAAGTCGGGAGCAGGCGAGCAGTACTTC
d_gene: NA
v_gene: TRBV19
abundance: few
j_gene: TRBJ2-7

CDR3aa: CASSPRDRVDSPLHF
CDR3nt: TGTGCCAGCTCACCCCGGGACAGGGTGGATTCACCCCTCCACTTT
d_gene: TRBD1
v_gene: TRBV18
abundance: NA
j_gene: TRBJ1-6

CDR3aa: CASILSGGRYNEQFF
CDR3nt: TGTGCCAGCATACTAAGCGGGGGGCGCTACAATGAGCAGTTCTTC
d_gene: TRBD2
v_gene: TRBV6-6
abundance: NA
j_gene: TRBJ2-1

CDR3aa: CASSSSDGAAAFF
CDR3nt: TGTGCCAGCAGCTCGAGCGATGGGGCAGCCGCTTTCTTT
d_gene: NA
v_gene: TRBV7-3
abundance: few
j_gene: TRBJ1-1

CDR3aa: CASSQTSGRASYNEQFF
CDR3nt: TGTGCCAGCAGCCAAACTAGCGGGAGGGCTTCCTACAATGAGCAGTTCTTC
d_gene: TRBD2
v_gene: TRBV4-2
abundance: NA
j_gene: TRBJ2-1

CDR3aa: CASSPSGQGSGYTF
CDR3nt: TGTGCCAGCTCACCATCGGGACAGGGTAGCGGCTACACCTTC
d_gene: TRBD1
v_gene: TRBV18
abundance: NA
j_gene: TRBJ1-2

CDR3aa: CASSDRDSSYGYTF
CDR3nt: TGTGCCAGCAGTGATCGGGACAGCTCCTATGGCTACACCTTC
d_gene: TRBD1
v_gene: TRBV6-6
abundance: once
j_gene: TRBJ1-2

CDR3aa: CASSPGLVENTGELFF
CDR3nt: TGTGCCAGCTCACCGGGACTAGTGGAGAACACCGGGGAGCTGTTTTTT
d_gene: TRBD2
v_gene: TRBV18
abundance: few
j_gene: TRBJ2-2

CDR3aa: CAWSVGAPYEQYF
CDR3nt: TGTGCCTGGAGTGTTGGGGCTCCCTACGAGCAGTACTTC
d_gene: NA
v_gene: TRBV30
abundance: few
j_gene: TRBJ2-7

CDR3aa: CASSGDTGSLSGANVLTF
CDR3nt: TGTGCCAGCAGTGGGGACACGGGATCGCTGTCTGGGGCCAACGTCCTGACTTTC
d_gene: NA
v_gene: TRBV2
abundance: NA
j_gene: TRBJ2-6

CDR3aa: CASSQETGGYGYTF
CDR3nt: TGTGCCAGCAGCCAAGAAACGGGAGGCTATGGCTACACCTTC
d_gene: NA
v_gene: TRBV14
abundance: few
j_gene: TRBJ1-2

CDR3aa: CASSEGGTEQFF
CDR3nt: TGTGCCAGCAGTGAAGGGGGGACAGAGCAGTTCTTC
d_gene: NA
v_gene: TRBV6-1
abundance: NA
j_gene: TRBJ2-1

CDR3aa: CAWRRSTEAFF
CDR3nt: TGTGCCTGGAGGAGGAGCACTGAAGCTTTCTTT
d_gene: NA
v_gene: TRBV30
abundance: NA
j_gene: TRBJ1-1

CDR3aa: CASSQVGGTQYF
CDR3nt: TGTGCCAGCAGCCAAGTTGGCGGGACCCAGTACTTC
d_gene: NA
v_gene: TRBV14
abundance: few
j_gene: TRBJ2-5

CDR3aa: CSASGEEQFF
CDR3nt: TGCAGTGCTAGCGGAGAGGAGCAGTTCTTC
d_gene: NA
v_gene: TRBV20-1
abundance: NA
j_gene: TRBJ2-1

CDR3aa: CASSGLAGGPYNEQFF
CDR3nt: TGTGCCAGCAGTGGACTAGCGGGAGGGCCATACAATGAGCAGTTCTTC
d_gene: TRBD2
v_gene: TRBV2
abundance: few
j_gene: TRBJ2-1

CDR3aa: CAYRGRNEQFF
CDR3nt: TGTGCCTACAGGGGGCGGAATGAGCAGTTCTTC
d_gene: TRBD1
v_gene: TRBV30
abundance: NA
j_gene: TRBJ2-1

CDR3aa: CASSGLAVYNEQFF
CDR3nt: TGTGCCAGCAGTGGCCTAGCGGTATACAATGAGCAGTTCTTC
d_gene: TRBD2
v_gene: TRBV27
abundance: few
j_gene: TRBJ2-1

CDR3aa: CASSYWRQGNNSPLHF
CDR3nt: TGTGCCAGCAGTTACTGGAGACAGGGTAACAATTCACCCCTCCACTTT
d_gene: TRBD1
v_gene: TRBV6-5
abundance: few
j_gene: TRBJ1-6